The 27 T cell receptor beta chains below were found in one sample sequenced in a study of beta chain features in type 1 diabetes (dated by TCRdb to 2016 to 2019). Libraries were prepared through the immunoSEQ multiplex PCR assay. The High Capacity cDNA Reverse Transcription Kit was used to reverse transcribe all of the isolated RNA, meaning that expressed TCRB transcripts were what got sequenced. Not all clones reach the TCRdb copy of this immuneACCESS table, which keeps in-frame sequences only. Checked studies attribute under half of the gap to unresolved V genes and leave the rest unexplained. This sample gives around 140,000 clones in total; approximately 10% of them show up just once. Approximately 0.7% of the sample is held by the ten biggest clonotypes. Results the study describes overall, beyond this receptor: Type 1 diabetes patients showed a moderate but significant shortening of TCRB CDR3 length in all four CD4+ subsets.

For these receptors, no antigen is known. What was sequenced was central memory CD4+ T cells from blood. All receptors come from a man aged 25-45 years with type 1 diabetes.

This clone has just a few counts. CDR3: CASSERGSVGGNTIYF. In DNA, the CDR3 is TGTGCCAGCAGTGAGAGGGGGAGTGTAGGTGGAAACACCATATATTTT. This chain connects TRBV2 to TRBJ1-3; a weak D match, TRBD1 (6 bases). Trimming left V 3 bases short and J 3 bases short, with 15 bases between. The CDR3 extends over 16 amino acids. CDR1 is SNHLY and CDR2 is FYNNEI in the germline V gene.

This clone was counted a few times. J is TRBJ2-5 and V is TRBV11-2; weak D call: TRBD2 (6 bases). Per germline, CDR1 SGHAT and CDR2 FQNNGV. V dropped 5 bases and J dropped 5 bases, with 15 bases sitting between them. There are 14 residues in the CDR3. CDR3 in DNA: TGTGCCAGCAGCATCCGGGGCGGAGGGGAGACCCAGTACTTC. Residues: CASSIRGGGETQYF. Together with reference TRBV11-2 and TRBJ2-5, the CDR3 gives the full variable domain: EAGVAQSPRYKIIEKRQSVAFWCNPISGHATLYWYQQILGQGPKLLIQFQNNGVVDDSQLPKDRFSAERLKGVDSTLKIQPAKLEDSAVYLCASSIRGGGETQYFGPGTRLLVL.

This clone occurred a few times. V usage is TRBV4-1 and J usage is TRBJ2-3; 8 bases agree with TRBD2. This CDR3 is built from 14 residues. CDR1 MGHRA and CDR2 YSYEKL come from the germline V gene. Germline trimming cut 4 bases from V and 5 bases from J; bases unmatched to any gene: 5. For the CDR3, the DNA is TGCGCCAGCAGCCGAGCGGGGGCTGGAGATACGCAGTATTTT. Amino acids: CASSRAGAGDTQYF.

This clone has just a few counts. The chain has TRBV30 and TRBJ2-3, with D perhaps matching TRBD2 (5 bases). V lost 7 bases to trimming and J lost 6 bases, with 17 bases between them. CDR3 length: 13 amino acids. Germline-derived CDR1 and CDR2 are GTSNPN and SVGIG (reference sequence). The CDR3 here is CALEIRGSDTQYF. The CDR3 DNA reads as TGTGCCTTGGAAATTCGGGGTTCCGATACGCAGTATTTT.

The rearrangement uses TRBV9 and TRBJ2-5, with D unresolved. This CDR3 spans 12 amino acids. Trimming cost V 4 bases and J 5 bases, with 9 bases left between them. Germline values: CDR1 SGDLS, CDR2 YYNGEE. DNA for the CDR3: TGTGCCAGCAGCTTCGGTGCGGAGACCCAGTACTTC. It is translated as CASSFGAETQYF.

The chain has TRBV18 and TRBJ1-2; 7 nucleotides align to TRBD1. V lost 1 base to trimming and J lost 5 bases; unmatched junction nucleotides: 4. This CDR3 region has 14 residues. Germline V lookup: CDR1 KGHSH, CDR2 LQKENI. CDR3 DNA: TGTGCCAGCTCACCACTAGGGACAGAGTATGGCTACACCTTC. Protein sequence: CASSPLGTEYGYTF. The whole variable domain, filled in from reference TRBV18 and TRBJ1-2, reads NAGVMQNPRHLVRRRGQEARLRCSPMKGHSHVYWYRQLPEEGLKFMVYLQKENIIDESGMPKERFSAEFPKEGPSILRIQQVVRGDSAAYFCASSPLGTEYGYTFGSGTRLTVV.

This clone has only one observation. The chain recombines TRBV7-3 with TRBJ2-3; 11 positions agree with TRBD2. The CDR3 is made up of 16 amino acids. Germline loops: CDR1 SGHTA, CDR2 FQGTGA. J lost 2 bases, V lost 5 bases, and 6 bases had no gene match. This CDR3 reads CASSTGLAAYTDTQYF. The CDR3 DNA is TGTGCCAGCAGCACGGGACTAGCGGCATACACAGATACGCAGTATTTT.

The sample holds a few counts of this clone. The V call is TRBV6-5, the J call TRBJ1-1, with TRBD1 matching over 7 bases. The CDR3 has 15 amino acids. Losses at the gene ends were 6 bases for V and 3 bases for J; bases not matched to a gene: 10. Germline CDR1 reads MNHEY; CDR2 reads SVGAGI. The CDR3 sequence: CASSDRGGADTEAFF. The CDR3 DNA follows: TGTGCCAGCAGCGATAGAGGGGGCGCGGACACTGAAGCTTTCTTT.

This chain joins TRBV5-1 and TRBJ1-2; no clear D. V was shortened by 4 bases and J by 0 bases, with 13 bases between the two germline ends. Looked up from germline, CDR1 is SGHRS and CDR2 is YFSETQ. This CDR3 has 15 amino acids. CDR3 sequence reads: CASSAGVIANYGYTF. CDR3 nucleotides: TGCGCCAGCAGCGCGGGTGTCATAGCTAACTATGGCTACACCTTC.

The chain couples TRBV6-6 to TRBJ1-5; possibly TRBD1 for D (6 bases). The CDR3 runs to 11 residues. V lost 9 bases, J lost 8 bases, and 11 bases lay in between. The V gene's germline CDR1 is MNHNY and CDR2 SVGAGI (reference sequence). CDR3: CASGGAEPQHF. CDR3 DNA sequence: TGTGCCAGTGGGGGGGCGGAGCCCCAGCATTTT.

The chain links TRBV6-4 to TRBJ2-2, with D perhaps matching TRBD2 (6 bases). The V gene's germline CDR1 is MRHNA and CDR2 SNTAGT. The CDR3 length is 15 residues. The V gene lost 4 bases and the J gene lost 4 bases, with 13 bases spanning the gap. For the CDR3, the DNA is TGTGCCAGCAGTGCAGGAGCGGGTCGCACCGGGGAGCTGTTTTTT. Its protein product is CASSAGAGRTGELFF.

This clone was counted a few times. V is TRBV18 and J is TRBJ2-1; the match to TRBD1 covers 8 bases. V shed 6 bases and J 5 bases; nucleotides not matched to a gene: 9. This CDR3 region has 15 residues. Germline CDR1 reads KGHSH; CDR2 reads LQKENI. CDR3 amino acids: CASSLGQGPNNEQFF. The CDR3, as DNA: TGTGCCAGCTCGCTAGGACAGGGCCCTAACAATGAGCAGTTCTTC. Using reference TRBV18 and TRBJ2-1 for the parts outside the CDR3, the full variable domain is NAGVMQNPRHLVRRRGQEARLRCSPMKGHSHVYWYRQLPEEGLKFMVYLQKENIIDESGMPKERFSAEFPKEGPSILRIQQVVRGDSAAYFCASSLGQGPNNEQFFGPGTRLTVL.

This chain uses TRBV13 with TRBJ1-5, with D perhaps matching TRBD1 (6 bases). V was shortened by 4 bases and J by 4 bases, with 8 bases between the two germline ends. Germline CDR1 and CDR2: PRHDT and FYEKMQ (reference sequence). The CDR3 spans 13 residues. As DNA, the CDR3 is TGTGCCAGCAGCTCGGACAGAAATCAGCCCCAGCATTTT. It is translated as CASSSDRNQPQHF.

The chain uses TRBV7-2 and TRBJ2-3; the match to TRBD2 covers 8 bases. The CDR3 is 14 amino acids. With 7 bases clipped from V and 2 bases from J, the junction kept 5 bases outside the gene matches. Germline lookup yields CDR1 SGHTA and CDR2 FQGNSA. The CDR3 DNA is TGTGCCAGCACGATAGCGGGGCACACAGATACGCAGTATTTT. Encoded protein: CASTIAGHTDTQYF.

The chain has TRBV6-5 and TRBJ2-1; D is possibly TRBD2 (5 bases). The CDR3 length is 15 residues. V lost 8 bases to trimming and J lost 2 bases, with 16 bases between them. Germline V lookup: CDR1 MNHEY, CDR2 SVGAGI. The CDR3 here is CASGIRGPTYNEQFF. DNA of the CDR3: TGTGCCAGCGGTATTAGAGGGCCTACCTACAATGAGCAGTTCTTC.

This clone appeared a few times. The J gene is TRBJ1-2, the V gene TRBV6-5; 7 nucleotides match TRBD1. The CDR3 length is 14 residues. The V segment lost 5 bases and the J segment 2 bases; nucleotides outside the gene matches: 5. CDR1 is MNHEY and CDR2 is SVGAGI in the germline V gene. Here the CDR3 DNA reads TGTGCCAGCAGTACAGGGGACAACAACTATGGCTACACCTTC. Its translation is CASSTGDNNYGYTF.

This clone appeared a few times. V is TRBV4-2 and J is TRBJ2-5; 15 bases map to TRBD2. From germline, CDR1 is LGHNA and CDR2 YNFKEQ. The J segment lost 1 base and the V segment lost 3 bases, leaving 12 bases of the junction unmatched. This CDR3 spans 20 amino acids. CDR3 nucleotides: TGTGCCAGCAGCCAGGCCAGGACTAGCGGGGGGGCTCGGTCCCAAGAGACCCAGTACTTC. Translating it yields CASSQARTSGGARSQETQYF.

CDR3 sequence: CASSLSSGGPGEQFF. Here the CDR3 DNA reads TGTGCCAGCAGCTTGTCTAGCGGGGGCCCCGGTGAGCAGTTCTTC. This rearrangement joins TRBV5-4 to TRBJ2-1; 10 nucleotides agree with TRBD2. V dropped 1 base and J dropped 9; count of bases not matched to a gene: 7. The CDR3 runs to 15 residues. Germline CDR1 SGHNT, CDR2 YYREEE (reference sequence).

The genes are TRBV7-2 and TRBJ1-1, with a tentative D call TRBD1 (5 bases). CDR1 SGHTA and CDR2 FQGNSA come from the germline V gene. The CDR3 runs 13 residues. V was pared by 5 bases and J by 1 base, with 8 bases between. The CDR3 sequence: CASSIDRNTEAFF. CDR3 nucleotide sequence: TGTGCCAGCAGCATAGACAGGAACACTGAAGCTTTCTTT.

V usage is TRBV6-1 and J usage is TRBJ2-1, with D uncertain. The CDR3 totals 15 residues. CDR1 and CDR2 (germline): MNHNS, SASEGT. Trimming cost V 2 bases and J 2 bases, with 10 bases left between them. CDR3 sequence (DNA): TGTGCCAGCAGTGAATACCAGAAAACCTACAATGAGCAGTTCTTC. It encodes CASSEYQKTYNEQFF.

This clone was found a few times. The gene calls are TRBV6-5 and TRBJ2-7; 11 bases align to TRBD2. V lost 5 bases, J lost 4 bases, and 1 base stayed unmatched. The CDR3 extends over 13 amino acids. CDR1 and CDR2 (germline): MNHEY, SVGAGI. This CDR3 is CASSRLAGYEQYF. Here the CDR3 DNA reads TGTGCCAGCAGTCGACTAGCGGGATACGAGCAGTACTTC.

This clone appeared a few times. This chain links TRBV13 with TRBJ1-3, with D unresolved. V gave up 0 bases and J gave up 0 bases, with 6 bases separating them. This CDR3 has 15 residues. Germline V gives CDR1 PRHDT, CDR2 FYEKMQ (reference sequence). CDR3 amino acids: CASSLGRVSGNTIYF. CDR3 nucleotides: TGTGCCAGCAGCTTAGGGAGGGTCTCTGGAAACACCATATATTTT.

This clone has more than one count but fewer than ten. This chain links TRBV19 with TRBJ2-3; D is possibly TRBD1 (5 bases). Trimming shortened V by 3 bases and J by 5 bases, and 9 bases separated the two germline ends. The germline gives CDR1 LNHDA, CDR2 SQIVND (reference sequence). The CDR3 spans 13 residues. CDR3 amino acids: CASSIQGGDTQYF. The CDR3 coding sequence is TGTGCCAGTAGTATTCAGGGTGGAGATACGCAGTATTTT.

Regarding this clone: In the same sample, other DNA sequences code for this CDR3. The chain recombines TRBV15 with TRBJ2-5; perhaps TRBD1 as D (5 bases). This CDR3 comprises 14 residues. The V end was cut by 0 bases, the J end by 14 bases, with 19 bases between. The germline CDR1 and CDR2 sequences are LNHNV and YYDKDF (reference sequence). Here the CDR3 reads CATSRDRTRVYQYF. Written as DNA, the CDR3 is TGTGCCACCAGCAGAGATCGAACCAGGGTTTACCAATACTTC.

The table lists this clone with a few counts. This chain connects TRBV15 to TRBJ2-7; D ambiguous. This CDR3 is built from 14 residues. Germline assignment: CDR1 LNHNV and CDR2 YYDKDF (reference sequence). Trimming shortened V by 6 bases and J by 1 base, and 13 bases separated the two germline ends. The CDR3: CATRAYGASYEQYF. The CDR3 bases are TGTGCCACCAGAGCTTACGGAGCATCCTACGAGCAGTACTTC.

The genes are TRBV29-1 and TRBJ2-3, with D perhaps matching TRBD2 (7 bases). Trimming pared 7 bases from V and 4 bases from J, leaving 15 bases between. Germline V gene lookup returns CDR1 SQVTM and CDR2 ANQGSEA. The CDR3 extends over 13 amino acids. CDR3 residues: CSGLKGGADTQYF. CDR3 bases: TGCAGCGGCTTGAAGGGGGGGGCAGATACGCAGTATTTT.

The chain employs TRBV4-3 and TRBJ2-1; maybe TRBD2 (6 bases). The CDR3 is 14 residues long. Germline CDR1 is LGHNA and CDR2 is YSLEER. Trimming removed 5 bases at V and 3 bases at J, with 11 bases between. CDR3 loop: CASSYRLDYNEQFF. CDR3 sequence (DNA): TGCGCCAGCAGCTATAGACTAGACTACAATGAGCAGTTCTTC.